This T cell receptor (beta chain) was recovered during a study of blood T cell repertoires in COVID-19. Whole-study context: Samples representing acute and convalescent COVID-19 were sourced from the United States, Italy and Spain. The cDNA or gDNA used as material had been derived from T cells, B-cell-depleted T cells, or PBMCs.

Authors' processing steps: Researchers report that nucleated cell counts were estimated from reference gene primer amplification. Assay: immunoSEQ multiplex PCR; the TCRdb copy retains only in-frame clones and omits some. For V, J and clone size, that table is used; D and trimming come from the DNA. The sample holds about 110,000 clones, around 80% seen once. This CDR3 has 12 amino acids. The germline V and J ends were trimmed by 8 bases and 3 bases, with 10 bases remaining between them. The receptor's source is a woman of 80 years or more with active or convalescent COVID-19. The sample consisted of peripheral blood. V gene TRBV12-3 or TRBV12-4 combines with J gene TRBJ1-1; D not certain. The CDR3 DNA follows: TGTGCCAGCCGACCAGAGGACACTGAAGCTTTCTTT. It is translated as CASRPEDTEAFF.